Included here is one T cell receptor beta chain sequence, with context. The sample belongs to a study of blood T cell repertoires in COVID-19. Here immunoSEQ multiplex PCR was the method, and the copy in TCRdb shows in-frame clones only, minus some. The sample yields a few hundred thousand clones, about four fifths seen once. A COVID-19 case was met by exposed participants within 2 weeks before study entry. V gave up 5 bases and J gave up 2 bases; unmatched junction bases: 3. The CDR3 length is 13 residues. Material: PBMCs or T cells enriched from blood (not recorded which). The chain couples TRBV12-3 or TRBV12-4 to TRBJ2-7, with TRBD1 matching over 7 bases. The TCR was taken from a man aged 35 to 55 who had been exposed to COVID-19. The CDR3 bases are TGTGCCAGCAGTCAGGGGGAGACCTACGAGCAGTACTTC. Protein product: CASSQGETYEQYF.